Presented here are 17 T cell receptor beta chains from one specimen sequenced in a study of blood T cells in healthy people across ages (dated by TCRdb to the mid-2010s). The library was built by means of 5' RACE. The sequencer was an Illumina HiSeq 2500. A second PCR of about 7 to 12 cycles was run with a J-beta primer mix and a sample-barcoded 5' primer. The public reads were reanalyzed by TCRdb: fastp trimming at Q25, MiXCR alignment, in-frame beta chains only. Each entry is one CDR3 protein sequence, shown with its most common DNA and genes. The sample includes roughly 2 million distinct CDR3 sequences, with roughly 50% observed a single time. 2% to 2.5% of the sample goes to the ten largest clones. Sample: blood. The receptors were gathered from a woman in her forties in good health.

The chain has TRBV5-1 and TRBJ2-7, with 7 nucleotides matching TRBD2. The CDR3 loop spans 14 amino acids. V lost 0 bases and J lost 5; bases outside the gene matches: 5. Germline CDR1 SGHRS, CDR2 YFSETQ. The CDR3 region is CASSLAGGIDEQYF. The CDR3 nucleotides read TGCGCCAGCAGCTTGGCCGGGGGGATCGACGAGCAGTACTTC. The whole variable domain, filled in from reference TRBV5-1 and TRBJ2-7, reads KAGVTQTPRYLIKTRGQQVTLSCSPISGHRSVSWYQQTPGQGLQFLFEYFSETQRNKGNFPGRFSGRQFSNSRSEMNVSTLELGDSALYLCASSLAGGIDEQYFGPGTRLTVT.

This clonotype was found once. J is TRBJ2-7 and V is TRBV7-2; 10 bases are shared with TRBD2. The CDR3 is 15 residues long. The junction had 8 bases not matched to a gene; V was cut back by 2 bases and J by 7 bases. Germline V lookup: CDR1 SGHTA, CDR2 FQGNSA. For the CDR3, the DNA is TGTGCCAGCAGCTTAAGCGGGGGGGCCATTAGAGAGCAGTACTTC. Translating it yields CASSLSGGAIREQYF. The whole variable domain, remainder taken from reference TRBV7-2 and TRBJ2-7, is GAGVSQSPSNKVTEKGKDVELRCDPISGHTALYWYRQSLGQGLEFLIYFQGNSAPDKSGLPSDRFSAERTGGSVSTLTIQRTQQEDSAVYLCASSLSGGAIREQYFGPGTRLTVT.

The CDR3 DNA reads TGTGCCAGCAGCATAGGGCACAGGTACTACGAGCAGTACTTC. This gives the protein CASSIGHRYYEQYF. The V call is TRBV28, the J call TRBJ2-7; a possible D gene is TRBD1 (5 bases). The V gene's germline CDR1 is MDHEN and CDR2 SYDVKM. The V end lost 6 bases, the J end lost 3 bases, and 15 bases lay between the germline ends. This CDR3 has 14 residues. Looking up the rest from reference TRBV28 and TRBJ2-7 gives the full variable domain: DVKVTQSSRYLVKRTGEKVFLECVQDMDHENMFWYRQDPGLGLRLIYFSYDVKMKEKGDIPEGYSVSREKKERFSLILESASTNQTSMYLCASSIGHRYYEQYFGPGTRLTVT.

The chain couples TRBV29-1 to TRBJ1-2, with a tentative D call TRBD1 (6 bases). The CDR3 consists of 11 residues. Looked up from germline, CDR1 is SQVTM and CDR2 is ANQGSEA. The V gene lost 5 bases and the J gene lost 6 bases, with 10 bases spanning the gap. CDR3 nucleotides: TGCAGCGTTACAGGGTTGGATGGCTACACCTTC. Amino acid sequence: CSVTGLDGYTF.

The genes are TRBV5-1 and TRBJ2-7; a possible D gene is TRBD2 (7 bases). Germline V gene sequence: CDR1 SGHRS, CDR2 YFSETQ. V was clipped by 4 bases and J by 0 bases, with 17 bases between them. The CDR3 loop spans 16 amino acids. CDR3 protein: CASSPGEGVFSYEQYF. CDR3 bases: TGCGCCAGCAGCCCCGGGGAGGGGGTCTTCTCCTACGAGCAGTACTTC.

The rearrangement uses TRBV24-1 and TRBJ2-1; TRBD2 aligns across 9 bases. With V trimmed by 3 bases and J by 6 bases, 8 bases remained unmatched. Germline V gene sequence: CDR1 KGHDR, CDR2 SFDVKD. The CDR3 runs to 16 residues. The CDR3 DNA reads TGTGCCACCAGTGATGGGCAGCGGGGGGCCTCCAATGAGCAGTTCTTC. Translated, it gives CATSDGQRGASNEQFF.

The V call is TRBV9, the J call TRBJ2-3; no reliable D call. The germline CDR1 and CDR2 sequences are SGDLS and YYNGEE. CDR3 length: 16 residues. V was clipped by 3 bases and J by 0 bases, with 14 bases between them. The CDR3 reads CASSDPGETSTDTQYF. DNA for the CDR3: TGTGCCAGCAGCGACCCCGGCGAAACTAGCACAGATACGCAGTATTTT.

The CDR3 bases are TGTGCCAGCAGTTTGGAAGACAGGGGCACAGTTGAGGGTTCCCATTCCCAAGAGACCCAGTACTTC. This gives the protein CASSLEDRGTVEGSHSQETQYF. V usage is TRBV27 and J usage is TRBJ2-4; 8 positions match TRBD1. The tail of the sequence fits TRBJ2-5 better, so the J call may be wrong. The CDR3 runs 22 residues. Germline CDR1 reads MNHEY; CDR2 reads SMNVEV (reference sequence).

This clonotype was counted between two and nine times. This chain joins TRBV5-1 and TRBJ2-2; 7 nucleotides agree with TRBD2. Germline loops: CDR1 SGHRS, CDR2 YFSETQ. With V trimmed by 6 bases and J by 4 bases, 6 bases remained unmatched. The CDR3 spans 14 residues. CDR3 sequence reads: CASKRLAATGELFF. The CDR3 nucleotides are TGCGCCAGCAAGAGGCTAGCGGCCACCGGGGAGCTGTTTTTT.

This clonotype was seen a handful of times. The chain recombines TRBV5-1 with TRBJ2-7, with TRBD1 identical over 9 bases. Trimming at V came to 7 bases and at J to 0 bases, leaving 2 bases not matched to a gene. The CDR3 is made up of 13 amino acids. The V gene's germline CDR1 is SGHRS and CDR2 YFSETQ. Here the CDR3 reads CASQGQGSYEQYF. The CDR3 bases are TGCGCCAGCCAGGGACAGGGCTCCTACGAGCAGTACTTC.

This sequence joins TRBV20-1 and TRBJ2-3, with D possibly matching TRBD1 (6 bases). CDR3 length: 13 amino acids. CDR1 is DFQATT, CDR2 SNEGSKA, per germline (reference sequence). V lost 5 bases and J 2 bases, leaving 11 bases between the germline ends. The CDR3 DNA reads TGCAGTGCTGGCAGGGGAAACACAGATACGCAGTATTTT. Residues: CSAGRGNTDTQYF.

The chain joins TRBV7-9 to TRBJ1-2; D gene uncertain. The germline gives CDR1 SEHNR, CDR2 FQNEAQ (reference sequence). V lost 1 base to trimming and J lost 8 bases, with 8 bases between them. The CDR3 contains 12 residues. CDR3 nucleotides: TGTGCCAGCAGCTTAGGATTGGTGGGCTACACCTTC. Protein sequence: CASSLGLVGYTF.

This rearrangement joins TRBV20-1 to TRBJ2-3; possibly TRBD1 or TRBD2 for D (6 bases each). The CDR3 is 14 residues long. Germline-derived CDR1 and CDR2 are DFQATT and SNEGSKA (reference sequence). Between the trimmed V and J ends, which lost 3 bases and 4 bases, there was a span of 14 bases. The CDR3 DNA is TGCAGTGCTAGGGCCGGGGGCGACGCAGATACGCAGTATTTT. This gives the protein CSARAGGDADTQYF.

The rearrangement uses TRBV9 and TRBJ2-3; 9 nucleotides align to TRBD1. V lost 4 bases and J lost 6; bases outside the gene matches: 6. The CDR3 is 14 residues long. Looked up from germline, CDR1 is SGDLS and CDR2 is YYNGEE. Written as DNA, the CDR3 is TGTGCCAGCAGCCCCTGGGACAGGGCCGATACGCAGTATTTT. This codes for CASSPWDRADTQYF.

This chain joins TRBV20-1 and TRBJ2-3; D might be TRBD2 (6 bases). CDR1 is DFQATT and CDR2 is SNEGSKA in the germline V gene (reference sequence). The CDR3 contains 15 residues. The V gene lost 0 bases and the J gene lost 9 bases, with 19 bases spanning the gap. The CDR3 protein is CSARDSKEGGRTQYF. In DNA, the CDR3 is TGCAGTGCTAGAGATTCAAAGGAGGGCGGGCGAACGCAGTATTTT.

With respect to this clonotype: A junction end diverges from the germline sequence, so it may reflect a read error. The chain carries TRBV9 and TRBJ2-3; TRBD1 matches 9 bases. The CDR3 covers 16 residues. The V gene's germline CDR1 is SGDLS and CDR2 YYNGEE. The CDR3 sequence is CASSISGTGITDAQYF. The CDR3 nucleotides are TGTGCCAGCAGCATTTCCGGGACAGGGATCACAGATGCGCAGTATTTT.

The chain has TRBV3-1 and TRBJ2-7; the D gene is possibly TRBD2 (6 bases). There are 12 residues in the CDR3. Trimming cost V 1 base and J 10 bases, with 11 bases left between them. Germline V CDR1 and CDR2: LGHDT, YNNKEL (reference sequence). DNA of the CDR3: TGTGCCAGCAGCCAAGTCTCGGAGGGCCAGTACTTC. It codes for CASSQVSEGQYF.